This passage covers 19 T cell receptor beta chains from one sample sequenced in a study of OX40 agonist ivuxolimab in advanced cancers. Some clones are missing from TCRdb's copy, which holds only in-frame ones; the method was immunoSEQ multiplex PCR. This sample has tens of thousands of clones, with 89% found just once. The sample in question was CD4+ or CD8+ T cells sorted from blood, obtained in a trial of the OX40 agonist ivuxolimab. The origin of the receptors is an adult with an advanced solid tumor such as melanoma, head and neck, liver or kidney cancer.

The CDR3 loop is CASMIGTVSTSTDTQYF. The CDR3 DNA is TGTGCCAGCATGATAGGTACTGTGTCTACGTCGACAGATACGCAGTATTTT. The chain joins TRBV9 to TRBJ2-3; D is ambiguous. The V end lost 6 bases, the J end lost 3 bases, and 23 bases lay between the germline ends. Germline V gives CDR1 SGDLS, CDR2 YYNGEE. The CDR3 length is 17 residues.

Points on this clone: The same CDR3 can be traced to other DNA sequences in this sample. The chain links TRBV18 to TRBJ2-5; TRBD1 matches 7 bases. CDR1 KGHSH and CDR2 LQKENI come from the germline V gene. The CDR3 has 14 amino acids. The V segment lost 2 bases and the J segment 4 bases; nucleotides outside the gene matches: 4. This CDR3 reads CASSPEGGGETQYF. The CDR3 region has the DNA TGTGCCAGCTCACCAGAAGGGGGCGGAGAGACCCAGTACTTC.

The chain links TRBV7-2 to TRBJ1-3; D is uncertain. V lost 1 base and J lost 4, with 8 bases in between. The CDR3 spans 14 residues. Germline V lookup: CDR1 SGHTA, CDR2 FQGNSA. CDR3 loop: CASSLVLSGNTIYF. The DNA of the CDR3 is TGTGCCAGCAGCTTAGTCTTATCGGGAAACACCATATATTTT.

This chain joins TRBV18 and TRBJ2-7; 12 nucleotides agree with TRBD2. CDR3 length: 16 residues. V was pared by 3 bases and J by 1 base, with 4 bases of the junction left unmatched. Germline values: CDR1 KGHSH, CDR2 LQKENI. CDR3 in DNA: TGTGCCAGCTCACCCGGGACTAGCGGGCCTTCCTACGAGCAGTACTTC. It yields the protein CASSPGTSGPSYEQYF.

The J gene is TRBJ2-3, the V gene TRBV7-2; D is possibly TRBD2 (5 bases). This CDR3 is built from 14 residues. Per the germline V gene, CDR1 is SGHTA and CDR2 is FQGNSA. The ends were cut back, 1 base at V and 6 bases at J, with 11 bases in the middle. CDR3 residues: CASSLGTAADTQYF. The CDR3 DNA is TGTGCCAGCAGCTTAGGAACAGCGGCTGATACGCAGTATTTT.

This chain uses TRBV14 with TRBJ2-5; no clear D. Germline values: CDR1 SGHDN, CDR2 FVKESK. This CDR3 spans 13 amino acids. V lost 1 base, J lost 5 bases, and 8 bases lay in between. CDR3 DNA: TGTGCCAGCAGCCAAGGAAGGCTGGAGACCCAGTACTTC. Translation: CASSQGRLETQYF.

The chain is built from TRBV6-1 and TRBJ2-5, with a possible D match to TRBD2 (6 bases). CDR1 is MNHNS and CDR2 is SASEGT in the germline V gene. This CDR3 spans 14 amino acids. Trimming left V 7 bases short and J 0 bases short, with 12 bases between. The CDR3 region has the DNA TGTGCCAGCATGGCGGGGCGGTACCAAGAGACCCAGTACTTC. It yields the protein CASMAGRYQETQYF.

This rearrangement joins TRBV9 to TRBJ2-5; D possibly matches TRBD1 or TRBD2 (5 bases each). Trimming shortened V by 3 bases and J by 5 bases, and 20 bases separated the two germline ends. The CDR3 extends over 16 amino acids. The V gene's germline CDR1 is SGDLS and CDR2 YYNGEE. The DNA for the CDR3 is TGTGCCAGCAGCGCAGACCCCCCCCAGGGACGGGAGACCCAGTACTTC. This translates into CASSADPPQGRETQYF.

This chain joins TRBV9 and TRBJ2-5; either TRBD1 or TRBD2 may fit D (6 bases each). The CDR3 extends over 14 amino acids. CDR1 and CDR2 from the germline V gene are SGDLS and YYNGEE. V was shortened by 1 base and J by 7 bases, with 14 bases between the two germline ends. The CDR3 loop reads CASSVWGEGGTQYF. DNA of the CDR3: TGTGCCAGCAGCGTATGGGGAGAGGGGGGGACCCAGTACTTC.

The V and J genes are TRBV5-1 and TRBJ2-3; 7 nucleotides match TRBD1. V was pared by 1 base and J by 0 bases, with 2 bases of the junction left unmatched. The CDR3 is 15 residues long. Germline CDR1 is SGHRS and CDR2 is YFSETQ. The CDR3 protein is CASSLTGASTDTQYF. The DNA for the CDR3 is TGCGCCAGCAGCTTGACAGGGGCTAGCACAGATACGCAGTATTTT.

The J gene is TRBJ2-2, the V gene TRBV7-2, with a tentative D call TRBD1 (5 bases). Germline V gene sequence: CDR1 SGHTA, CDR2 FQGNSA. V lost 0 bases, J lost 6 bases, and 17 bases lay in between. CDR3 length equals 17 residues. CDR3 DNA: TGTGCCAGCAGCTTAGCCGTACTTGCTAAGGGGCCCGGGGAGCTGTTTTTT. Amino acid sequence: CASSLAVLAKGPGELFF.

The chain is built from TRBV21-1 and TRBJ1-5; the table's D call TRBD1 went unverified against the DNA. TRBV21-1 is a recognized pseudogene. CDR3 size: 21 residues. The CDR3 bases are TGTGCCAGCAGCAAACTAAAAGCTCAGGGGAGGACAGGGCCATACAATCAGCCCCAGCATTTT. Protein: CASSKLKAQGRTGPYNQPQHF.

The chain uses TRBV7-2 and TRBJ1-2, with D possibly matching TRBD1 (5 bases). The V and J ends lost 7 bases and 2 bases respectively, with 20 bases between them. The CDR3 loop spans 16 amino acids. CDR1 and CDR2 from the germline V gene are SGHTA and FQGNSA. As DNA, the CDR3 is TGTGCCAGCACCCTAGAGGGGAGTGGGGTGAACTATGGCTACACCTTC. Translation gives CASTLEGSGVNYGYTF.

This chain joins TRBV6-6 and TRBJ2-1; 9 bases are shared with TRBD1. Germline CDR1 and CDR2: MNHNY and SVGAGI (reference sequence). Trimming took 5 bases from V and 7 from J; bases not matched to a gene: 9. The CDR3 consists of 15 residues. The DNA for the CDR3 is TGTGCCAGCAGTCTCCGGGGACAGGGTGGGAATGAGCAGTTCTTC. This codes for CASSLRGQGGNEQFF.

This sequence joins TRBV5-6 and TRBJ2-2; the D gene is possibly TRBD1 (6 bases). The CDR3 spans 15 residues. Germline V gene data show CDR1 as SGHDT and CDR2 as YYEEEE. V dropped 4 bases and J dropped 6 bases, with 16 bases sitting between them. The DNA for the CDR3 is TGTGCCAGCAGCATGACAGGTCTTTTTGCCGGGGAGCTGTTTTTT. Translating gives CASSMTGLFAGELFF.

The chain combines TRBV7-9 with TRBJ2-3, with a weak D call TRBD2 (7 bases). The V gene lost 3 bases and the J gene lost 5 bases, with 15 bases spanning the gap. The CDR3 runs to 15 residues. CDR1 is SEHNR, CDR2 FQNEAQ, per germline (reference sequence). The DNA of the CDR3 is TGTGCCAGCAGCTTGGGGGCGGGGAGGGGAGATACGCAGTATTTT. It yields the protein CASSLGAGRGDTQYF.

The V and J genes are TRBV7-2 and TRBJ2-3; no definite D call. This CDR3 is built from 12 residues. V dropped 1 base and J dropped 4 bases, with 3 bases sitting between them. Germline CDR1 and CDR2: SGHTA and FQGNSA. CDR3 protein: CASSLGPDTQYF. In nucleotides, the CDR3 is TGTGCCAGCAGCTTAGGCCCAGATACGCAGTATTTT.

The chain links TRBV27 to TRBJ2-6; 7 bases are shared with TRBD1. CDR1 and CDR2 from the germline V gene are MNHEY and SMNVEV (reference sequence). The CDR3 sequence is 15 residues long. With 5 bases clipped from V and 0 bases from J, the junction kept 1 base outside the gene matches. The CDR3 reads CASSRQGSGANVLTF. DNA of the CDR3: TGTGCCAGCAGTCGACAGGGCTCTGGGGCCAACGTCCTGACTTTC. Full variable domain (outside the CDR3, taken from reference TRBV27 and TRBJ2-6): EAQVTQNPRYLITVTGKKLTVTCSQNMNHEYMSWYRQDPGLGLRQIYYSMNVEVTDKGDVPEGYKVSRKEKRNFPLILESPSPNQTSLYFCASSRQGSGANVLTFGAGSRLTVL.

The chain combines TRBV9 with TRBJ2-1; D assignment may be TRBD1 or TRBD2 (5 bases each). Trimming cost V 3 bases and J 9 bases, with 13 bases left between them. Germline CDR1 is SGDLS and CDR2 is YYNGEE. CDR3 size: 13 residues. CDR3 protein: CASSGSHGGEQFF. DNA for the CDR3: TGTGCCAGCAGCGGCTCTCATGGGGGTGAGCAGTTCTTC.